This TCR beta chain was captured in a study of beta chain features in type 1 diabetes. Study-level results: The study found moderately but significantly shorter TCRB CDR3s in all four CD4+ subsets of Type 1 diabetes patients.

This clone was observed a handful of times. What it recognizes is unknown. V was clipped by 3 bases and J by 4 bases, with 19 bases between them. The CDR3 covers 16 residues. Germline CDR1 is SGHTA and CDR2 is FQGNSA. Sorted CD4+ subsets: naive, central memory, regulatory, stem cell-like memory (CD45RO/CCR7/CD25/CD127/CD95/CD27 panel). Every bit of the isolated RNA underwent reverse transcription, so sequencing read expressed TCRB transcripts. About 3.6 million reads was the average for naive, central memory and regulatory T cell samples. Method: immunoSEQ multiplex PCR; TCRdb's copy keeps in-frame clones and lacks some. The profile covers a few hundred thousand clones, with approximately 16% appearing a single time and about 0.08% taken by the ten largest.

V usage is TRBV7-2 and J usage is TRBJ2-7; weak D call: TRBD1 (6 bases). Sequenced sample: naive CD4+ T cells from blood. The TCR was taken from a young man with type 1 diabetes. Here the CDR3 reads CASSFRGAGLLYEQYF. CDR3 in DNA: TGTGCCAGCAGCTTCAGGGGAGCAGGGCTGTTGTACGAGCAGTACTTC.